The 12 T cell receptor beta chains reported below all come from one sample, sequenced in a study of graft-versus-host responses after intestinal transplantation. The data were produced by immunoSEQ multiplex PCR, yet TCRdb's version contains in-frame clones alone and is incomplete. Of some 90,000 clones in the sample, 85% to 95% were seen once. Their target antigens are unknown. Sample: unstimulated CD8+ T cells sorted from spleen or lymph node cells, taken before transplant. The receptors come from a human donor who was the organ donor for an intestinal transplant.

This rearrangement joins TRBV1 to TRBJ1-1; the table's D call TRBD1 went unverified against the DNA. TRBV1 is shown as a pseudogene. This CDR3 is 16 amino acids long. CDR3 amino acids: CTSSETGTIMNTEAFF. For the CDR3, the DNA is TGCACCAGCAGCGAGACAGGGACCATAATGAACACTGAAGCTTTCTTT.

The chain links TRBV27 to TRBJ2-1, with TRBD2 identical over 11 bases. The CDR3 loop spans 16 amino acids. The V and J ends lost 5 bases and 8 bases, in that order; junction bases with no gene match: 11. Looked up from germline, CDR1 is MNHEY and CDR2 is SMNVEV (reference sequence). The CDR3 is CASSHPLAGGPDEQFF. The CDR3 nucleotides read TGTGCCAGCAGTCACCCTTTAGCGGGGGGGCCGGATGAGCAGTTCTTC.

This chain uses TRBV7-9 with TRBJ2-7; unclear D gene. The CDR3 is 15 amino acids. Germline lookup yields CDR1 SEHNR and CDR2 FQNEAQ (reference sequence). V dropped 5 bases and J dropped 0 bases, with 14 bases sitting between them. The CDR3 loop reads CASSRSDANSYEQYF. CDR3 sequence (DNA): TGTGCCAGCAGCCGAAGCGACGCGAACTCCTACGAGCAGTACTTC.

The V and J genes are TRBV4-1 and TRBJ1-6, with D perhaps matching TRBD1 (6 bases). The CDR3 has 18 residues. Trimming took 1 base from V and 8 from J, leaving 21 bases between them. Germline-derived CDR1 and CDR2 are MGHRA and YSYEKL. CDR3 amino acids: CASSQAPPDRLGDSPLHF. The DNA of the CDR3 is TGCGCCAGCAGCCAAGCCCCCCCGGACAGATTGGGGGATTCACCCCTCCACTTT.

The V gene is TRBV5-1, the J gene TRBJ1-1; D unresolved. The V gene lost 0 bases and the J gene lost 4 bases, with 19 bases spanning the gap. The CDR3 is 17 amino acids. Germline V gene sequence: CDR1 SGHRS, CDR2 YFSETQ. The CDR3 DNA reads as TGCGCCAGCAGCTTGGTGGTTAGGGAGAGGTGGAGCACTGAAGCTTTCTTT. Protein: CASSLVVRERWSTEAFF.

The V call is TRBV4-3, the J call TRBJ2-7; a weak D match, TRBD2 (6 bases). CDR1 is LGHNA, CDR2 YSLEER, per germline. Trimming removed 0 bases at V and 3 bases at J, with 21 bases between. This CDR3 is built from 18 residues. CDR3 residues: CASSQEVIGGYGFYEQYF. CDR3 DNA sequence: TGCGCCAGCAGCCAAGAAGTTATCGGGGGTTACGGCTTCTACGAGCAGTACTTC.

The DNA for the CDR3 is TGCGCCAGCAGCCAAGGTACAGGGGTAAACTATGGCTACACCTTC. Translating it yields CASSQGTGVNYGYTF. V usage is TRBV4-1 and J usage is TRBJ1-2; 7 nucleotides match TRBD1. Germline CDR1 and CDR2: MGHRA and YSYEKL. CDR3 length: 15 amino acids. V shed 1 base, J shed 2 bases, and the junction held 4 bases outside the gene matches.

This sequence joins TRBV7-9 and TRBJ2-7, with D hard to call. The V and J ends lost 5 bases and 3 bases respectively, with 20 bases between them. The CDR3 contains 16 residues. The germline V gene has CDR1 SEHNR and CDR2 FQNEAQ (reference sequence). The CDR3, as DNA: TGTGCCAGCAGCGGAAAGCCGGGTCTTTTGGGCTACGAGCAGTACTTC. This codes for CASSGKPGLLGYEQYF.

This clone was seen just once. The chain carries TRBV28 and TRBJ2-7; possibly TRBD1 for D (6 bases). The CDR3 has 14 amino acids. Germline V gene data show CDR1 as MDHEN and CDR2 as SYDVKM. Trimming left V 4 bases short and J 6 bases short, with 16 bases between. For the CDR3, the DNA is TGTGCCAGCAGTTGCGACAGGTTTGGATGCGAGCAGTACTTC. This codes for CASSCDRFGCEQYF.

The gene calls are TRBV2 and TRBJ1-6; D is possibly TRBD1 (5 bases). The ends were cut back, 7 bases at V and 0 bases at J, with 16 bases in the middle. This CDR3 contains 17 residues. CDR1 and CDR2 from the germline V gene are SNHLY and FYNNEI. The CDR3 protein is CASTGGRGISYNSPLHF. As DNA, the CDR3 is TGTGCCAGCACCGGGGGTCGGGGGATCTCCTATAATTCACCCCTCCACTTT.

This rearrangement joins TRBV4-3 to TRBJ1-4; D not certain. This CDR3 has 15 amino acids. Germline lookup yields CDR1 LGHNA and CDR2 YSLEER. Trimming pared 0 bases from V and 6 bases from J, leaving 11 bases between. The CDR3 is CASSQDKLGDEKLFF. The CDR3 coding sequence is TGCGCCAGCAGCCAAGACAAATTAGGAGATGAAAAACTGTTTTTT.

This clone was found once. The chain combines TRBV9 with TRBJ1-2; 10 bases align to TRBD1. The trim removed 8 bases at V and 5 bases at J, leaving 6 bases unmatched. Germline assignment: CDR1 SGDLS and CDR2 YYNGEE. The CDR3 consists of 13 residues. The chain's CDR3 is CASRTGGGYGYTF. The CDR3 coding sequence is TGTGCCAGTCGGACAGGGGGGGGTTATGGCTACACCTTC.